Below are 8 T cell receptor beta chains sequenced from a single sample in a study of blood T cell repertoires in COVID-19. The method was immunoSEQ multiplex PCR; TCRdb's version includes in-frame clones alone and lacks a portion of them. The sample lists hundreds of thousands of clones, roughly 89% seen once, with 1.5% to 2% in the top ten. Sequencing used PBMCs or T cells enriched from blood (not recorded which). These receptors all come from a woman aged 18-35 years with acute COVID-19.

The chain uses TRBV27 and TRBJ2-1, with TRBD2 identical over 10 bases. The CDR3 sequence is 15 residues long. Trimming removed 6 bases from V and 6 bases from J; junction bases left unmatched: 8. Germline CDR1 MNHEY, CDR2 SMNVEV (reference sequence). The CDR3 protein is CASSRGTSEGNEQFF. CDR3 bases: TGTGCCAGCAGCCGCGGGACTAGCGAGGGCAATGAGCAGTTCTTC.

The V call is TRBV6-5, the J call TRBJ2-7, with TRBD1 as a possible D gene (6 bases). CDR1 is MNHEY, CDR2 SVGAGI, per germline. There are 14 residues in the CDR3. The germline V and J ends were trimmed by 7 bases and 2 bases, with 15 bases remaining between them. CDR3 loop: CASTAQQGPYEQYF. CDR3 DNA sequence: TGTGCCAGCACGGCTCAACAGGGCCCCTACGAGCAGTACTTC.

The rearrangement uses TRBV5-1 and TRBJ2-6; no reliable D call. The CDR3 has 15 amino acids. The germline V gene has CDR1 SGHRS and CDR2 YFSETQ. V was trimmed by 4 bases and J by 0 bases, leaving 8 bases between them. The CDR3: CASSLRSSGANVLTF. The CDR3 DNA follows: TGCGCCAGCAGCCTGAGATCCTCTGGGGCCAACGTCCTGACTTTC.

This chain links TRBV4-1 with TRBJ2-5; TRBD2 aligns across 7 bases. Germline trimming cut 9 bases from V and 2 bases from J; bases unmatched to any gene: 9. Germline CDR1 is MGHRA and CDR2 is YSYEKL. The CDR3 extends over 14 amino acids. The CDR3, as DNA: TGCGCCAGTTCAATTCTAGCGGCGCAAGAGACCCAGTACTTC. Translation gives CASSILAAQETQYF.

Only one count was recorded for this clone. As DNA, the CDR3 is TGTGCCAGCTCACCGGGACAGGACTATGGCTACACCTTC. Translated, it gives CASSPGQDYGYTF. V and J are TRBV18 and TRBJ1-2; 8 bases are a match to TRBD1. Germline trimming cut 3 bases from V and 3 bases from J; bases unmatched to any gene: 0. The CDR3 consists of 13 residues. Per germline, CDR1 KGHSH and CDR2 LQKENI.

The chain joins TRBV5-1 to TRBJ2-6; tentatively, D is TRBD1 (6 bases). V shed 8 bases and J shed 1 base, with 25 bases lying between them. Per germline, CDR1 SGHRS and CDR2 YFSETQ. This CDR3 has 19 residues. This CDR3 is CASTSGGSPGLSGANVLTF. DNA of the CDR3: TGCGCCAGTACGTCTGGGGGCAGTCCGGGCCTTTCTGGGGCCAACGTCCTGACTTTC.

This chain joins TRBV27 and TRBJ1-5; unclear D gene. Trimming stripped 6 bases from V and 3 bases from J, with 9 bases between. In germline, CDR1 is MNHEY, CDR2 SMNVEV (reference sequence). The CDR3 covers 13 residues. CDR3 in DNA: TGTGCCAGCAGACGTTCAGTCAATCAGCCCCAGCATTTT. Protein product: CASRRSVNQPQHF.

V and J are TRBV5-1 and TRBJ2-7; D might be TRBD1 (5 bases). The V end lost 3 bases, the J end lost 1 base, and 14 bases lay between the germline ends. The V gene's germline CDR1 is SGHRS and CDR2 YFSETQ. The CDR3 length is 15 residues. Here the CDR3 reads CASSSMGPRSYEQYF. DNA of the CDR3: TGCGCCAGCAGCTCGATGGGGCCCAGATCCTACGAGCAGTACTTC.